This entry is about one TCR beta chain. Its target is not known. This entry comes from a study of cytomegalovirus exposure and HLA in healthy donors. Notes on the study in general: For cytomegalovirus status, the classifier reportedly gave diagnoses with high specificity and sensitivity. TCR sequences were mostly rare, though some public TCRs occurred in many donors.

It was with 60 Vbeta and 13 Jbeta primers that the PCR ran. Here immunoSEQ multiplex PCR was the method, and the copy in TCRdb shows in-frame clones only, minus some. The sample yields over 200,000 clones, 77% seen once. The CDR3 spans 15 residues. CDR1 is MNHEY and CDR2 is SVGAGI in the germline V gene. The V gene lost 5 bases and the J gene lost 3 bases, with 14 bases spanning the gap. The TCR originated in a woman in her fifties or sixties in good health and CMV-seropositive. This chain uses TRBV6-5 with TRBJ1-5; TRBD1 is a possible D gene (6 bases). Input material: PBMCs. The CDR3 DNA sequence: TGTGCCAGCAGTCATTACGGGGACAACAATCAGCCCCAGCATTTT. Its protein is CASSHYGDNNQPQHF.